This TCR beta chain is drawn from a study of identifying expanded T cells in peripheral blood. Notes on the study in general: Over two and four weeks, about 15 and 19 clones changed, versus approximately 1.2 between replicates. Variance in clone template counts between approximately two-week samples significantly increased with total template count across all healthy donors.

CDR1 SGDLS and CDR2 YYNGEE come from the germline V gene. Trimming removed 0 bases from V and 4 bases from J; junction bases left unmatched: 6. This CDR3 contains 15 residues. About this clone: No antigen is known for it.

Healthy donors had no documented immune events, such as infections, while sampled. Assay: immunoSEQ multiplex PCR; the TCRdb copy retains only in-frame clones and omits some. The sample consists of roughly 84,000 clones, around 90% of them appearing once. Sample: blood. The TCR was taken from a person aged 18 to 75 in good health. The V call is TRBV9, the J call TRBJ1-2; 7 nucleotides agree with TRBD1. CDR3 sequence reads: CASSVASEGAYGYTF. CDR3 DNA sequence: TGTGCCAGCAGCGTAGCATCCGAGGGGGCCTATGGCTACACCTTC.